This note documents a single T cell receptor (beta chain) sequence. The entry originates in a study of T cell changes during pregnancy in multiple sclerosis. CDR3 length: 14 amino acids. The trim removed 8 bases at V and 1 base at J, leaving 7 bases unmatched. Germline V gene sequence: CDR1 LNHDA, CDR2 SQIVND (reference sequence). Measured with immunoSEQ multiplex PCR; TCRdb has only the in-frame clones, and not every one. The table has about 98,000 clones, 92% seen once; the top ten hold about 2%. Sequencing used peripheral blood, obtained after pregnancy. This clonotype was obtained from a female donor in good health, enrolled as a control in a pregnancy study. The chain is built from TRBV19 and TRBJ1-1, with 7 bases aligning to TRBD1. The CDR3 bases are TGTGCCAGTGAAGACAGGGAAAAGAACACTGAAGCTTTCTTT. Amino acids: CASEDREKNTEAFF.